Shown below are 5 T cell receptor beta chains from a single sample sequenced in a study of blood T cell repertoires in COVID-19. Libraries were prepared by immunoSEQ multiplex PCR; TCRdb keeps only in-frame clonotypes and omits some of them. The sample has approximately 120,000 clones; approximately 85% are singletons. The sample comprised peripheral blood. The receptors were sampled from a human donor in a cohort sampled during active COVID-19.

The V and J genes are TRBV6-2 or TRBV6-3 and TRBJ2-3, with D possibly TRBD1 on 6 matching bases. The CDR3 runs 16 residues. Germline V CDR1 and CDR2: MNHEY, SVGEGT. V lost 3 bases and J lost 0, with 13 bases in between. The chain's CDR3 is CASSYSAGDSTDTQYF. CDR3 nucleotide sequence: TGTGCCAGCAGTTATTCGGCAGGGGACAGCACAGATACGCAGTATTTT.

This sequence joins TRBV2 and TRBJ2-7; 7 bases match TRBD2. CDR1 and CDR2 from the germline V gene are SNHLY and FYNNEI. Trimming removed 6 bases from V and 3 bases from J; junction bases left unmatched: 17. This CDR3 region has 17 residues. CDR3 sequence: CASRNRGSLAEVYEQYF. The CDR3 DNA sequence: TGTGCCAGCAGGAACCGGGGCAGTCTAGCGGAAGTCTACGAGCAGTACTTC.

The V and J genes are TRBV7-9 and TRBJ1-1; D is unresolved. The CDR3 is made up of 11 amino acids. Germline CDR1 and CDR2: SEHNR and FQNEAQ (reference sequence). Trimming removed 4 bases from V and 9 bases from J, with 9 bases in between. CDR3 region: CASSSQEKAFF. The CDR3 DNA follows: TGTGCCAGCAGCTCCCAGGAAAAAGCTTTCTTT.

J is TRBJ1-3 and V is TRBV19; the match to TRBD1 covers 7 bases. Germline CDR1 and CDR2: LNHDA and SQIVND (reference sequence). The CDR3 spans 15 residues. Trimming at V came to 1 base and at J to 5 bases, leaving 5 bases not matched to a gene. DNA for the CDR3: TGTGCCAGTAGTATAGGGGCGGGACAGCGAAACACCATATATTTT. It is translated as CASSIGAGQRNTIYF.

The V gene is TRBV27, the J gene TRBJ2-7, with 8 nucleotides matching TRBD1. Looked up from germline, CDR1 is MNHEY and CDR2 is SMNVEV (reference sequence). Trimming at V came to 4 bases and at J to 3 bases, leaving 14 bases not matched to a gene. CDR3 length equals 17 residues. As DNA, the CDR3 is TGTGCCAGCAGTTCCAGCGGACAGGGATCTATGGGCTACGAGCAGTACTTC. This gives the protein CASSSSGQGSMGYEQYF.